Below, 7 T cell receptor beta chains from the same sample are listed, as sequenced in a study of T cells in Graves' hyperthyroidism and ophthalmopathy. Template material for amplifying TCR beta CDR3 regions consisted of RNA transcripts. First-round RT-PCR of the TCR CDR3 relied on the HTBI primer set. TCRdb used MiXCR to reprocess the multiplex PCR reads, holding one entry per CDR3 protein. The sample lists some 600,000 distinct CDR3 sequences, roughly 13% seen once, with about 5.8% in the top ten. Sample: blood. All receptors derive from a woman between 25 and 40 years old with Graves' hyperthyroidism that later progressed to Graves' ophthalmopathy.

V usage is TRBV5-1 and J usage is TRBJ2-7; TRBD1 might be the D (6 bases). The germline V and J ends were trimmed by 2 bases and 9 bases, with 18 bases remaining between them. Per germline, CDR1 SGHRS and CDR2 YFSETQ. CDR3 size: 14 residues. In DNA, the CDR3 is TGCGCCAGCAGCTTCGACAGGCCTACCTATGGGCAGTACTTC. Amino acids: CASSFDRPTYGQYF.

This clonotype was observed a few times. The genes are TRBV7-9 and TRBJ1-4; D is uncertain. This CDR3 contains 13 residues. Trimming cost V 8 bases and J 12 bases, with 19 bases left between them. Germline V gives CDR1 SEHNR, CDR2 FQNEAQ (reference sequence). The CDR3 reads CASLSTPSIELFF. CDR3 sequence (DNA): TGTGCCAGCTTATCAACACCATCTATTGAACTGTTTTTT.

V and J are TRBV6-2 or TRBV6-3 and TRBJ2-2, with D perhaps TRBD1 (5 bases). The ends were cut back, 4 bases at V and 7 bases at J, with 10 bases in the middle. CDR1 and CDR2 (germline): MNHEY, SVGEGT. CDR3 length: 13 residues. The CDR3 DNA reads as TGTGCCAGCAGTTCCCAGGGTAACGGGGAGCTGTTTTTT. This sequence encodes CASSSQGNGELFF.

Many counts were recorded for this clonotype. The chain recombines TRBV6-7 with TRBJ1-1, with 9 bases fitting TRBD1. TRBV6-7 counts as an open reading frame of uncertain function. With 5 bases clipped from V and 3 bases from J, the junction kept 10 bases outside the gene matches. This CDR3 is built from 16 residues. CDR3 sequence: CASSIDRGASYTEAFF. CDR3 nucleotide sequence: TGTGCCAGCAGTATCGACAGGGGGGCCTCTTACACTGAAGCTTTCTTT.

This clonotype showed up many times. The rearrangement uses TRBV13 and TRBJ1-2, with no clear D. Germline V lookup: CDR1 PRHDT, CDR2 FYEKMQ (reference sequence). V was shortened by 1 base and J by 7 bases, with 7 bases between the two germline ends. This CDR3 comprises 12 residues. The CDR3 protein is CASSLVTRGYTF. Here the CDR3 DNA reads TGTGCCAGCAGCTTAGTGACGCGTGGCTACACCTTC.

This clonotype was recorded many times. The CDR3 bases are TGTGCTAGTGGTTTCCGTTCGGGGCACTCACCGTGGGGCGAGCAGTACTTC. Residues: CASGFRSGHSPWGEQYF. The V gene is TRBV12-5, the J gene TRBJ2-7, with D perhaps matching TRBD1 or TRBD2 (5 bases each). The CDR3 length is 17 residues. V was trimmed by 3 bases and J by 6 bases, leaving 24 bases between them. The germline gives CDR1 LGHNT, CDR2 FRNRAP. Full variable domain (remainder filled in from reference TRBV12-5 and TRBJ2-7): DARVTQTPRHKVTEMGQEVTMRCQPILGHNTVFWYRQTMMQGLELLAYFRNRAPLDDSGMPKDRFSAEMPDATLATLKIQPSEPRDSAVYFCASGFRSGHSPWGEQYFGPGTRLTVT.

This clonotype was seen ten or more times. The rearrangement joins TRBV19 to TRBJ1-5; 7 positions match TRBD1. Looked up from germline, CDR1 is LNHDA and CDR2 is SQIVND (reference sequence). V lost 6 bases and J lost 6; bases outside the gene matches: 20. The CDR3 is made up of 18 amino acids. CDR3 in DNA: TGTGCCAGTAGCACACGGGGACAGATCCCACGGTGGATTCAGCCCCAGCATTTT. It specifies CASSTRGQIPRWIQPQHF. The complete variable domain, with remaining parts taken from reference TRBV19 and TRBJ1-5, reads DGGITQSPKYLFRKEGQNVTLSCEQNLNHDAMYWYRQDPGQGLRLIYYSQIVNDFQKGDIAEGYSVSREKKESFPLTVTSAQKNPTAFYLCASSTRGQIPRWIQPQHFGDGTRLSIL.